This T cell receptor (beta chain) derives from a study of shared clonotypes between healthy human individuals. Findings and limits, study-wide: In this cohort, only blood was sampled, and tissue repertoires likely differ.

V was cut by 5 bases and J by 6 bases, with 14 bases left in between. CDR3 length: 13 residues. Looked up from germline, CDR1 is SGDLS and CDR2 is YYNGEE. About this clone: Its target is not known.

Tens of thousands of T cell genomes (about 270 ng DNA) went into each PBMC replicate. The assay was immunoSEQ multiplex PCR, and TCRdb's table has in-frame clones only and misses some. Seen here are roughly 500,000 clones, roughly 80% observed once, and the top ten hold roughly 13%. The receptor comes from a woman in her forties in good health. Some clones in this sample may be carry-over from other donors' samples. Sample: PBMCs. The rearrangement uses TRBV9 and TRBJ1-2, with D perhaps matching TRBD1 (6 bases). The chain's CDR3 is CASRKQGLDGYTF. The CDR3 DNA reads as TGTGCCAGCAGAAAACAGGGCTTGGATGGCTACACCTTC.